The T cell receptor beta chain described here comes from a study of cytomegalovirus exposure and HLA in healthy donors. Findings and limits, study-wide: Per published accounts, TCR beta sequences correctly predicted the HLA-A and HLA-B alleles of most subjects.

The CDR3 has 15 amino acids. V lost 2 bases and J lost 1, with 11 bases in between. CDR1 LNHDA and CDR2 SQIVND come from the germline V gene (reference sequence). On this clone: Its antigen is unknown.

PCR amplification relied on 60 Vbeta primers (plus 13 Jbeta primers). Sequenced by immunoSEQ multiplex PCR; TCRdb stores in-frame clones only, minus some. In the table there are about 130,000 clones, approximately 80% of which are singletons. This receptor was obtained from a woman aged 40 to 55 in good health and CMV-seropositive. What was sequenced was PBMCs. The chain carries TRBV19 and TRBJ1-1; possible D gene TRBD1, 5 bases. This CDR3 reads CASSISRTRNTEAFF. Here the CDR3 DNA reads TGTGCCAGTAGTATATCTAGGACACGGAACACTGAAGCTTTCTTT. Looking up the rest from reference TRBV19 and TRBJ1-1 gives the full variable domain: DGGITQSPKYLFRKEGQNVTLSCEQNLNHDAMYWYRQDPGQGLRLIYYSQIVNDFQKGDIAEGYSVSREKKESFPLTVTSAQKNPTAFYLCASSISRTRNTEAFFGQGTRLTVV.